What follows describes a single TCR beta chain. As yet, its antigen is unknown. The sample originates from a study of cytomegalovirus exposure and HLA in healthy donors. Notes on the study in general: In a later analysis, donors in an Asian-associated ancestry cluster reportedly had fewer N-insertions in productive TCRs than the cohort mean. Analyses of presence/absence relied on an assumption of roughly uniform sequencing depth across donors.

PCR amplification relied on 60 Vbeta primers (plus 13 Jbeta primers). The method was immunoSEQ multiplex PCR; TCRdb's version includes in-frame clones alone and lacks a portion of them. Among hundreds of thousands of clones, more than 60% were seen once, and the ten largest hold roughly 2.5%. The clonotype originates from a woman in her fifties or sixties in good health and CMV-seropositive. The sample was PBMCs.

The CDR3 sequence is CASSIRQGNTIYF. The CDR3 DNA reads TGTGCCAGCAGCATCCGTCAGGGTAACACCATATATTTT. The genes are TRBV7-6 and TRBJ1-3; D possibly corresponds to TRBD1 (5 bases). The CDR3 loop spans 13 amino acids. Trimming shortened V by 5 bases and J by 7 bases, and 12 bases separated the two germline ends. Germline V gene lookup returns CDR1 SGHVS and CDR2 FNYEAQ.